This T cell receptor beta chain was captured by sequencing in a study of blood T cell repertoires in COVID-19. At the level of the study: Collection of acute and convalescent COVID-19 samples took place in the United States, Italy and Spain. PBMCs, B-cell-depleted T cells, or T cells provided the cDNA or gDNA that made up the material.

Original methodology: Counts of nucleated cells, estimated from reference gene primer amplification, were obtained. The data were produced by immunoSEQ multiplex PCR, yet TCRdb's version contains in-frame clones alone and is incomplete. V and J calls and clone size follow that table, whereas D and trimming were derived from the DNA. Among about 70,000 clones listed, about four fifths were seen once. The sequence was collected from a woman aged 80 or older with active or convalescent COVID-19. The sequencing sample was made of peripheral blood.

The CDR3 DNA is TGTGCCAGCTGGCGGGCAGAGAACACCGGGGAGCTGTTTTTT. Encoded protein: CASWRAENTGELFF. This rearrangement joins TRBV6-5 to TRBJ2-2; maybe TRBD2 (5 bases). The CDR3 consists of 14 residues. Germline-derived CDR1 and CDR2 are MNHEY and SVGAGI. V lost 8 bases and J lost 1, with 11 bases in between.